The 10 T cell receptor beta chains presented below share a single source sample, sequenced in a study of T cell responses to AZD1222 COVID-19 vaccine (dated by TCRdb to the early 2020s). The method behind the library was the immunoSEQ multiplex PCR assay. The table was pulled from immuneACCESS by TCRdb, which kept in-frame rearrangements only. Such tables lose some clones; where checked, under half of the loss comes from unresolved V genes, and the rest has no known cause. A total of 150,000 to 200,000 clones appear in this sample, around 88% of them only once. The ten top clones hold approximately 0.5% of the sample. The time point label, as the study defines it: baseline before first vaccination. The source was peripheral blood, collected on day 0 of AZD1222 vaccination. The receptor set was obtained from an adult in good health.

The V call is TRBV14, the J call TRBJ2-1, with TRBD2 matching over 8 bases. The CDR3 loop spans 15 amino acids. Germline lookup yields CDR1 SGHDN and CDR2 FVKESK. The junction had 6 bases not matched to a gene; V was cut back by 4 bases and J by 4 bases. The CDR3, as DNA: TGTGCCAGCAGCCTCCGGCGGGGGGCATACAATGAGCAGTTCTTC. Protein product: CASSLRRGAYNEQFF.

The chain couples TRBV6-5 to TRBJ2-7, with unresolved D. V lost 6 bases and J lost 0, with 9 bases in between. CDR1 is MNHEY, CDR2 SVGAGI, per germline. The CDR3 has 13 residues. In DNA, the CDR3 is TGTGCCAGCAGGGGGTCTAGCTCCTACGAGCAGTACTTC. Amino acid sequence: CASRGSSSYEQYF.

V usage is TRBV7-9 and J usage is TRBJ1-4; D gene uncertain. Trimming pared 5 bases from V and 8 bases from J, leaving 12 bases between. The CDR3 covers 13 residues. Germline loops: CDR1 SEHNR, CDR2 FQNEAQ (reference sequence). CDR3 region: CASSPLAQEKLFF. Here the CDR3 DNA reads TGTGCCAGCAGCCCGTTGGCCCAAGAAAAACTGTTTTTT.

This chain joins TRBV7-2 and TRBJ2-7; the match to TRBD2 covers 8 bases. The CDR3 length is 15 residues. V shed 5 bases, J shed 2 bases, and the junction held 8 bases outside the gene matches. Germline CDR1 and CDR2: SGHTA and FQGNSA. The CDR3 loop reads CASSPTRGLAYEQYF. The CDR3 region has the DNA TGTGCCAGCAGCCCAACCCGGGGACTAGCCTACGAGCAGTACTTC.

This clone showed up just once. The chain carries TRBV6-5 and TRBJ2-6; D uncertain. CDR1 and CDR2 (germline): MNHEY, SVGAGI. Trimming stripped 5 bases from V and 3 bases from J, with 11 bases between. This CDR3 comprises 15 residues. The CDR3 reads CASSSDPGGANVLTF. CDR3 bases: TGTGCCAGCAGTAGCGACCCCGGTGGGGCCAACGTCCTGACTTTC.

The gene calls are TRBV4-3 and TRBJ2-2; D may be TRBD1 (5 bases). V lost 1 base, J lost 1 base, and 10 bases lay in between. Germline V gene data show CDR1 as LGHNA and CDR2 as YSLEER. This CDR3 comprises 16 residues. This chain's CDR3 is CASSQARGLNTGELFF. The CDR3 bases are TGCGCCAGCAGCCAAGCTAGGGGATTGAACACCGGGGAGCTGTTTTTT.

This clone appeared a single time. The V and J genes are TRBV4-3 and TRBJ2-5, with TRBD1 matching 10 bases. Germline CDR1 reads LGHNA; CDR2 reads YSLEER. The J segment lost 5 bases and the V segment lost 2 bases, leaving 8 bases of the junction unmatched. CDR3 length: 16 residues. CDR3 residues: CASSQSRDRGGETQYF. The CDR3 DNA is TGCGCCAGCAGCCAATCCCGGGACAGGGGCGGCGAGACCCAGTACTTC.

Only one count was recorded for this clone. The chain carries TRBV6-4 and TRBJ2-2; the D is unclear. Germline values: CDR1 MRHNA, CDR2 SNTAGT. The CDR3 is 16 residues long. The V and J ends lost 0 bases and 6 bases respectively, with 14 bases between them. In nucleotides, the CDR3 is TGTGCCAGCAGTGACTCGATAACCAGGAGTCCCGGGGAGCTGTTTTTT. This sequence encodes CASSDSITRSPGELFF.

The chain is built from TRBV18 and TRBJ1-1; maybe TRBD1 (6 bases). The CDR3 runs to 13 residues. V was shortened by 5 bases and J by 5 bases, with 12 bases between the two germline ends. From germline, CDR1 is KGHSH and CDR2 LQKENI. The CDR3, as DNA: TGTGCCAGCTCATTTTCGACAGGTACTGAAGCTTTCTTT. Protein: CASSFSTGTEAFF.

The CDR3 spells CAWGGTATGDSPLHF. The CDR3 DNA reads TGTGCCTGGGGGGGGACAGCCACAGGAGATTCACCCCTCCACTTT. The chain links TRBV30 to TRBJ1-6; 7 positions match TRBD1. Per the germline V gene, CDR1 is GTSNPN and CDR2 is SVGIG (reference sequence). The CDR3 length is 15 residues. V lost 5 bases to trimming and J lost 8 bases; unmatched junction nucleotides: 12.